The 30 T cell receptor beta chains in this list originate from one sample, sequenced in a study of T cell repertoires in cytomegalovirus infection. TCRdb re-analysed the reads in MiXCR, keeping a single row per CDR3 protein. The sample shows over 450,000 distinct CDR3 sequences, about 11% of them seen only once. The sequencing input was PBMCs. The receptor set was obtained from a human donor in good health (CMV status not recorded). Some clones in this sample may be carry-over from other donors' samples.

This clonotype was detected a few times. This chain links TRBV28 with TRBJ2-7; D unresolved. CDR1 and CDR2 (germline): MDHEN, SYDVKM. The CDR3 runs to 15 residues. The V end was cut by 3 bases, the J end by 3 bases, with 15 bases between. CDR3 in amino acids: CASSLWSNLVYEQYF. The CDR3 DNA sequence: TGTGCCAGCAGTTTGTGGTCCAACCTAGTCTACGAGCAGTACTTC. Drawing the rest from reference TRBV28 and TRBJ2-7, the complete variable domain is DVKVTQSSRYLVKRTGEKVFLECVQDMDHENMFWYRQDPGLGLRLIYFSYDVKMKEKGDIPEGYSVSREKKERFSLILESASTNQTSMYLCASSLWSNLVYEQYFGPGTRLTVT.

This clonotype was recorded many times. The chain carries TRBV28 and TRBJ2-4, with 9 bases identical to TRBD1. The CDR3 contains 15 residues. J lost 6 bases, V lost 2 bases, and 5 bases had no gene match. Germline CDR1 and CDR2: MDHEN and SYDVKM. The CDR3 protein is CASSLPGQGGNIQYF. The CDR3 nucleotides read TGTGCCAGCAGTTTACCGGGACAGGGTGGAAACATTCAGTACTTC.

This clonotype was observed at least ten times. The chain joins TRBV19 to TRBJ2-5, with a tentative D call TRBD2 (5 bases). The CDR3 extends over 14 amino acids. Germline loops: CDR1 LNHDA, CDR2 SQIVND (reference sequence). The V end lost 6 bases, the J end lost 4 bases, and 15 bases lay between the germline ends. The CDR3 reads CASRPLGAGETQYF. The CDR3 DNA sequence: TGTGCCAGTAGGCCCTTGGGAGCAGGAGAGACCCAGTACTTC.

This clonotype was found once. This chain uses TRBV3-1 with TRBJ1-6; D uncertain. The CDR3 is made up of 13 amino acids. Between the trimmed V and J ends, which lost 1 base and 9 bases, there was a span of 7 bases. Per germline, CDR1 LGHDT and CDR2 YNNKEL (reference sequence). CDR3 amino acids: CASSQVESSPLHF. The CDR3 nucleotides read TGTGCCAGCAGCCAAGTCGAGAGTTCACCCCTCCACTTT.

J is TRBJ1-1 and V is TRBV2; possible D gene TRBD1, 6 bases. With 7 bases removed from V and 11 bases from J, the gap between germline ends came to 11 bases. CDR1 SNHLY and CDR2 FYNNEI come from the germline V gene. The CDR3 loop spans 10 amino acids. CDR3 DNA sequence: TGTGCCAGCAAGGGGGACCGTGCTTTCTTT. It encodes CASKGDRAFF. Full variable domain (remainder filled in from reference TRBV2 and TRBJ1-1): EPEVTQTPSHQVTQMGQEVILRCVPISNHLYFYWYRQILGQKVEFLVSFYNNEISEKSEIFDDQFSVERPDGSNFTLKIRSTKLEDSAMYFCASKGDRAFFGQGTRLTVV.

This clonotype was observed at least ten times. The rearrangement joins TRBV5-5 to TRBJ2-7; 13 bases fit TRBD2. Germline V CDR1 and CDR2: SGHKS, YYEKEE (reference sequence). The CDR3 consists of 16 residues. With 2 bases clipped from V and 2 bases from J, the junction kept 4 bases outside the gene matches. The CDR3, as DNA: TGTGCCAGCAGCTTACTAGCGGGAGGGTCCCCCTACGAGCAGTACTTC. Translating gives CASSLLAGGSPYEQYF.

This clonotype was counted only a few times. This chain connects TRBV7-3 to TRBJ2-2, with D perhaps matching TRBD2 (5 bases). The V end lost 7 bases, the J end lost 2 bases, and 11 bases lay between the germline ends. CDR3 length equals 14 residues. The germline gives CDR1 SGHTA, CDR2 FQGTGA. DNA for the CDR3: TGTGCCAGCAACGCCGGGGATAACACCGGGGAGCTGTTTTTT. Its protein is CASNAGDNTGELFF.

V is TRBV29-1 and J is TRBJ1-3; D is undetermined. This CDR3 has 13 residues. V was shortened by 3 bases and J by 4 bases, with 10 bases between the two germline ends. Looked up from germline, CDR1 is SQVTM and CDR2 is ANQGSEA. The CDR3 spells CSVDKGDGNTIYF. The CDR3 bases are TGCAGCGTTGACAAAGGCGACGGAAACACCATATATTTT. The variable domain in full, completed from reference TRBV29-1 and TRBJ1-3, reads SAVISQKPSRDICQRGTSLTIQCQVDSQVTMMFWYRQQPGQSLTLIATANQGSEATYESGFVIDKFPISRPNLTFSTLTVSNMSPEDSSIYLCSVDKGDGNTIYFGEGSWLTVV.

The gene calls are TRBV3-1 and TRBJ2-7; TRBD1 matches 7 bases. The V gene end was trimmed by 0 bases and the J gene end by 7 bases; junction bases not matched to a gene: 9. This CDR3 spans 15 amino acids. CDR1 is LGHDT, CDR2 YNNKEL, per germline (reference sequence). The CDR3 sequence is CASSQEGGRGWEQYF. The CDR3 DNA reads TGTGCCAGCAGCCAAGAAGGGGGCAGGGGTTGGGAGCAGTACTTC.

This clonotype has just a few counts. The V and J genes are TRBV12-3 or TRBV12-4 and TRBJ1-1; possible D gene TRBD1, 5 bases. Trimming took 4 bases from V and 8 from J, leaving 11 bases between them. CDR3 length equals 12 residues. The CDR3, as DNA: TGTGCCAGCAGTTGGGGGGAATGGGAAGCTTTCTTT. Amino acid sequence: CASSWGEWEAFF.

This sequence joins TRBV5-1 and TRBJ2-3, with TRBD2 matching over 7 bases. Germline loops: CDR1 SGHRS, CDR2 YFSETQ. The CDR3 runs to 17 residues. J gave up 2 bases and V 3 bases, and 12 bases lay outside the gene matches. In nucleotides, the CDR3 is TGCGCCAGCAGCTCCAGCCCCTTGGGAGGGTTCACAGATACGCAGTATTTT. This translates into CASSSSPLGGFTDTQYF.

This clonotype occurred a few times. This chain joins TRBV4-2 and TRBJ1-1, with D perhaps matching TRBD1 (6 bases). This CDR3 comprises 15 residues. V lost 1 base and J lost 0, with 9 bases in between. CDR1 and CDR2 from the germline V gene are LGHNA and YNFKEQ. The CDR3 coding sequence is TGTGCCAGCAGCCAAGGGGGGCGCATGAACACTGAAGCTTTCTTT. The encoded protein is CASSQGGRMNTEAFF.

V is TRBV5-1 and J is TRBJ2-7, with D possibly being TRBD1 (5 bases). The CDR3 extends over 14 amino acids. Trimming took 4 bases from V and 0 from J, leaving 11 bases between them. From germline, CDR1 is SGHRS and CDR2 YFSETQ. This CDR3 is CASSQTVLSYEQYF. The CDR3, as DNA: TGCGCCAGCAGCCAGACAGTCCTCTCCTACGAGCAGTACTTC. The full variable domain, its missing parts supplied by reference TRBV5-1 and TRBJ2-7, is KAGVTQTPRYLIKTRGQQVTLSCSPISGHRSVSWYQQTPGQGLQFLFEYFSETQRNKGNFPGRFSGRQFSNSRSEMNVSTLELGDSALYLCASSQTVLSYEQYFGPGTRLTVT.

This chain uses TRBV5-4 with TRBJ2-5; 9 nucleotides line up with TRBD1. The V and J ends lost 5 bases and 4 bases, in that order; junction bases with no gene match: 9. This CDR3 contains 15 residues. Germline lookup yields CDR1 SGHNT and CDR2 YYREEE (reference sequence). The CDR3 loop reads CASSPGQGRGETQYF. CDR3 in DNA: TGTGCCAGCAGTCCCGGACAGGGGCGGGGAGAGACCCAGTACTTC. Full variable domain (outside the CDR3, taken from reference TRBV5-4 and TRBJ2-5): ETGVTQSPTHLIKTRGQQVTLRCSSQSGHNTVSWYQQALGQGPQFIFQYYREEENGRGNFPPRFSGLQFPNYSSELNVNALELDDSALYLCASSPGQGRGETQYFGPGTRLLVL.

This clonotype was seen repeatedly, ten times or more. The chain combines TRBV19 with TRBJ1-3, with D possibly TRBD1 on 5 matching bases. CDR1 is LNHDA and CDR2 is SQIVND in the germline V gene (reference sequence). The CDR3 extends over 16 amino acids. Trimming removed 4 bases from V and 0 bases from J, with 13 bases in between. The CDR3 spells CASSTGPGDSGNTIYF. The CDR3 DNA sequence: TGTGCCAGTAGTACAGGACCGGGGGACTCTGGAAACACCATATATTTT. The full variable domain, rest sourced from reference TRBV19 and TRBJ1-3, is DGGITQSPKYLFRKEGQNVTLSCEQNLNHDAMYWYRQDPGQGLRLIYYSQIVNDFQKGDIAEGYSVSREKKESFPLTVTSAQKNPTAFYLCASSTGPGDSGNTIYFGEGSWLTVV.

The rearrangement links TRBV30 to TRBJ2-2, with D uncertain. V lost 2 bases to trimming and J lost 0 bases, with 10 bases between them. The length of the CDR3 is 15 residues. The germline gives CDR1 GTSNPN, CDR2 SVGIG (reference sequence). The CDR3 protein is CAWSSWRPNTGELFF. The CDR3 DNA follows: TGTGCCTGGAGTTCTTGGCGACCGAACACCGGGGAGCTGTTTTTT. Full variable domain (outside the CDR3, taken from reference TRBV30 and TRBJ2-2): SQTIHQWPATLVQPVGSPLSLECTVEGTSNPNLYWYRQAAGRGLQLLFYSVGIGQISSEVPQNLSASRPQDRQFILSSKKLLLSDSGFYLCAWSSWRPNTGELFFGEGSRLTVL.

The chain couples TRBV7-3 to TRBJ1-1; perhaps TRBD1 as D (5 bases). The CDR3 extends over 15 amino acids. Deletions cut 5 bases from V and 11 bases from J, with 24 bases between. CDR1 and CDR2 (germline): SGHTA, FQGTGA. CDR3 coding DNA: TGTGCCAGCAGCCCCCTTGGGGGGGGAATAGCCAGTGCTTTCTTT. It is translated as CASSPLGGGIASAFF.

The chain couples TRBV11-2 to TRBJ2-1; 7 bases line up with TRBD2. The CDR3 runs to 14 residues. Germline loops: CDR1 SGHAT, CDR2 FQNNGV. V was clipped by 2 bases and J by 5 bases; unmatched bases: 3. The CDR3 region is CASSLWGGDNEQFF. The CDR3 region has the DNA TGTGCCAGCAGCTTATGGGGGGGGGACAATGAGCAGTTCTTC.

This clonotype showed up many times. The CDR3 here is CASSIGGGKNIQYF. DNA for the CDR3: TGTGCCAGTAGTATTGGCGGGGGCAAAAACATTCAGTACTTC. The rearrangement uses TRBV19 and TRBJ2-4; 7 nucleotides agree with TRBD2. The CDR3 loop spans 14 amino acids. The germline CDR1 and CDR2 sequences are LNHDA and SQIVND (reference sequence). V shed 3 bases, J shed 3 bases, and the junction held 2 bases outside the gene matches.

This clonotype came up many times. CDR3 sequence: CASSRQGWGTEAFF. The CDR3 DNA follows: TGTGCCAGCAGCCGACAGGGGTGGGGGACTGAAGCTTTCTTT. V is TRBV7-2 and J is TRBJ1-1; 8 positions match TRBD1. J lost 5 bases, V lost 5 bases, and 7 bases had no gene match. This CDR3 has 14 amino acids. Per germline, CDR1 SGHTA and CDR2 FQGNSA.

This clonotype was counted only a few times. The rearrangement links TRBV10-3 to TRBJ2-1, with a weak D call TRBD1 (6 bases). Trimming shortened V by 4 bases and J by 3 bases, and 16 bases separated the two germline ends. Germline CDR1 and CDR2: ENHRY and SYGVKD. This CDR3 contains 16 residues. The CDR3 here is CAISGQTGRIYNEQFF. The CDR3 coding sequence is TGTGCCATCAGTGGGCAGACAGGTAGGATCTACAATGAGCAGTTCTTC.

This clonotype was recorded at least ten times. The J gene is TRBJ2-5, the V gene TRBV10-2; TRBD2 matches 7 bases. Germline assignment: CDR1 WSHSY and CDR2 SAAADI. The V and J ends lost 6 bases and 3 bases, in that order; junction bases with no gene match: 4. The length of the CDR3 is 13 residues. CDR3 loop: CASREAGKETQYF. The CDR3 DNA is TGCGCCAGCAGGGAAGCGGGAAAAGAGACCCAGTACTTC.

This clonotype was counted ten times or more. The gene calls are TRBV12-3 or TRBV12-4 and TRBJ1-2, with 11 positions matching TRBD1. The CDR3 contains 13 residues. V dropped 4 bases and J dropped 11; count of bases not matched to a gene: 6. CDR3 amino acids: CASSSGTGGLYTF. The CDR3, as DNA: TGTGCCAGCAGTTCCGGGACAGGGGGTTTATACACCTTC.

At least ten counts were recorded for this clonotype. The chain uses TRBV12-3 or TRBV12-4 and TRBJ2-1; 9 bases match TRBD2. The CDR3 is 14 residues long. V gave up 2 bases and J gave up 9 bases; unmatched junction bases: 5. As DNA, the CDR3 is TGTGCCAGCAGTTTAATTAGCGGGAGTGTTGAGCAGTTCTTC. This encodes CASSLISGSVEQFF.

The table lists this clonotype with many counts. V and J are TRBV12-3 or TRBV12-4 and TRBJ2-1; 15 bases map to TRBD2. V lost 4 bases to trimming and J lost 10 bases; unmatched junction nucleotides: 2. The CDR3 sequence is 14 residues long. CDR3 nucleotide sequence: TGTGCCAGCAGTTCCGGGACTAGCGGGGGGGAGCAGTTCTTC. This gives the protein CASSSGTSGGEQFF.

This clonotype was seen a single time. The V gene is TRBV7-9, the J gene TRBJ1-6; the D gene is possibly TRBD1 (6 bases). The germline V gene encodes CDR1 SEHNR and CDR2 FQNEAQ (reference sequence). The CDR3 sequence is 15 residues long. V lost 5 bases to trimming and J lost 10 bases, with 18 bases between them. The CDR3 nucleotides are TGTGCCAGCAGCCCGATGACCCCAGGGGAATCACCCCTCCACTTT. Its protein product is CASSPMTPGESPLHF.

The table lists this clonotype with a few counts. The J gene is TRBJ1-5, the V gene TRBV12-5, with D maybe TRBD1 (5 bases). The CDR3 has 15 amino acids. V was clipped by 4 bases and J by 0 bases, with 10 bases between them. Looked up from germline, CDR1 is LGHNT and CDR2 is FRNRAP. CDR3: CASGWDRGSNQPQHF. CDR3 DNA sequence: TGTGCTAGTGGTTGGGACCGGGGTAGCAATCAGCCCCAGCATTTT.

There are a few counts of this clonotype. J is TRBJ1-1 and V is TRBV19; 11 bases agree with TRBD1. The length of the CDR3 is 16 residues. The V and J ends lost 7 bases and 1 base, in that order; junction bases with no gene match: 8. Germline loops: CDR1 LNHDA, CDR2 SQIVND (reference sequence). The CDR3 region is CASNPGTGGSNTEAFF. CDR3 coding DNA: TGTGCCAGTAACCCCGGGACAGGGGGATCGAACACTGAAGCTTTCTTT.

In its sample, this clonotype was seen a few times. The rearrangement uses TRBV7-3 and TRBJ2-1; D is perhaps TRBD1 (6 bases). V lost 6 bases and J lost 1, with 16 bases in between. Germline V lookup: CDR1 SGHTA, CDR2 FQGTGA. There are 16 residues in the CDR3. CDR3 nucleotide sequence: TGTGCCAGCAGTCCACTGGGGGCGCTATCCTACAATGAGCAGTTCTTC. Translation gives CASSPLGALSYNEQFF.

The J gene is TRBJ2-5, the V gene TRBV18; D remains ambiguous. The germline V gene has CDR1 KGHSH and CDR2 LQKENI. The CDR3 covers 14 residues. V was clipped by 4 bases and J by 3 bases, with 12 bases between them. CDR3: CASSLSHWEETQYF. DNA of the CDR3: TGTGCCAGCTCACTTTCACACTGGGAAGAGACCCAGTACTTC.